Listed here is a single T cell receptor beta chain. Its antigen is unknown. The time point here: patch test 1, 2 weeks after DPC sensitization. The treatment here: therapeutic diphenylcyclopropenone sensitization with weekly scalp DPC. Each CDR3 protein gets one entry after TCRdb re-called the RACE reads with MiXCR. The sample lists a few hundred thousand distinct CDR3 sequences; roughly 4.8% were seen once. Trimming shortened V by 7 bases and J by 8 bases, and 21 bases separated the two germline ends. This CDR3 is 14 amino acids long. Germline assignment: CDR1 SQVTM and CDR2 ANQGSEA. This sample was included in a study of human T cells and chemical hapten exposure. Study findings and constraints: Those TCRs sitting above 1 in 1000 frequency stayed the same with DPC sensitization. The immune response of these alopecia patients might not match healthy individuals'.

The rearrangement joins TRBV29-1 to TRBJ2-1; weak D call: TRBD1 (7 bases). Here the sequenced sample was whole blood, taken in connection with sensitization to the hapten diphenylcyclopropenone (DPC). This sequence was found in a woman aged 45-65 years with alopecia areata. Some clones in this sample may be carry-over from other donors' samples. CDR3 coding DNA: TGCAGCGACCGACGACAGGGAGGCCGTGATGAGCAGTTCTTC. Residues: CSDRRQGGRDEQFF.